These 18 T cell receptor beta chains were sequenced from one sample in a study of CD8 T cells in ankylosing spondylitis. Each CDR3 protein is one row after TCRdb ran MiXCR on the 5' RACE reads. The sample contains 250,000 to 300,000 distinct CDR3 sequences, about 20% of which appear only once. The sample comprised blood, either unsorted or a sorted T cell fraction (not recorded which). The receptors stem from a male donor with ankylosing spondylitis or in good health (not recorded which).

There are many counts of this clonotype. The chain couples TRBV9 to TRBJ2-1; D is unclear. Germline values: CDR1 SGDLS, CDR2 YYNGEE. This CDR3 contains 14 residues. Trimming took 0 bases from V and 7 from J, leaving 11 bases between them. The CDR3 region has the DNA TGTGCCAGCAGCGTAGTGGGCCGCTTTAATGAGCAGTTCTTC. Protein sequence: CASSVVGRFNEQFF.

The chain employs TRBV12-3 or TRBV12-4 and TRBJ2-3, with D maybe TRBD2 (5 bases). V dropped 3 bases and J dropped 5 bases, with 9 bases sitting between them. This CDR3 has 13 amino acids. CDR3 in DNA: TGTGCCAGCAGTTTTGGTCGGGAAGATACGCAGTATTTT. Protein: CASSFGREDTQYF.

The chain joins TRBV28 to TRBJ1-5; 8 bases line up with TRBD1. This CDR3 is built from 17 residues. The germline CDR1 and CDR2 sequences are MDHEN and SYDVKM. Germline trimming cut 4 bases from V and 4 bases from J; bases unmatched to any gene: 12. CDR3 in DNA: TGTGCCAGCAGTTCGACTCCTGGGACAGGCCGAAATCAGCCCCAGCATTTT. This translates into CASSSTPGTGRNQPQHF. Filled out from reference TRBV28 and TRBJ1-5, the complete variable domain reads DVKVTQSSRYLVKRTGEKVFLECVQDMDHENMFWYRQDPGLGLRLIYFSYDVKMKEKGDIPEGYSVSREKKERFSLILESASTNQTSMYLCASSSTPGTGRNQPQHFGDGTRLSIL.

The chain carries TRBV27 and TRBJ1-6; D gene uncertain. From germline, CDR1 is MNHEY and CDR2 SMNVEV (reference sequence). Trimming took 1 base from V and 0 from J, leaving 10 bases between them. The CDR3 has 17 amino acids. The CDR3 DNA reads TGTGCCAGCAGTTTATATGGGGAGAGCTCCTATAATTCACCCCTCCACTTT. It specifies CASSLYGESSYNSPLHF.

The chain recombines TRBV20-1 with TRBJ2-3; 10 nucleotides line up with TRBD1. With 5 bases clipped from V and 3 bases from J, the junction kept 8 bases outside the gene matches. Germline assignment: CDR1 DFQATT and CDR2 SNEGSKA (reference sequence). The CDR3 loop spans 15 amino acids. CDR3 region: CSAPRWDRGTDTQYF. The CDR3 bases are TGCAGTGCTCCCCGGTGGGACAGGGGAACAGATACGCAGTATTTT.

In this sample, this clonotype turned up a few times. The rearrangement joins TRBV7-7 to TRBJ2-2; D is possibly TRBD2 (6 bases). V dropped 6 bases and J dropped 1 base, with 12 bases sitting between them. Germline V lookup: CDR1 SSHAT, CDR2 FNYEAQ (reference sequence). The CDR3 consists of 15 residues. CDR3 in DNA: TGTGCCAGCAGGCCGGGACTGATGAACACCGGGGAGCTGTTTTTT. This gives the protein CASRPGLMNTGELFF.

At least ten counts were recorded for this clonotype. The CDR3 sequence: CASSAQGPGTEAFF. DNA of the CDR3: TGCGCCAGCAGCGCACAGGGTCCAGGGACTGAAGCTTTCTTT. V usage is TRBV5-1 and J usage is TRBJ1-1; the D gene is possibly TRBD1 (6 bases). Trimming cost V 4 bases and J 5 bases, with 15 bases left between them. Germline-derived CDR1 and CDR2 are SGHRS and YFSETQ. This CDR3 region has 14 residues.

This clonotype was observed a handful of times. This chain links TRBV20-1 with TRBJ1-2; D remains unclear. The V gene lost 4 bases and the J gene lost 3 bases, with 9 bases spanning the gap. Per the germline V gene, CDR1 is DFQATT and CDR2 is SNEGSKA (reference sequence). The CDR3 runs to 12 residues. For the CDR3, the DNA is TGCAGTGCTACGGCCGTGGACTATGGCTACACCTTC. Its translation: CSATAVDYGYTF.

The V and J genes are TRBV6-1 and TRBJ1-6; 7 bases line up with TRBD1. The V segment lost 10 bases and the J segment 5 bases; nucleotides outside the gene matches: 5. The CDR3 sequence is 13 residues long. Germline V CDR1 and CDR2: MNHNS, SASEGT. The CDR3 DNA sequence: TGTGCCATCTCGGGACAGAATAATTCACCCCTCCACTTT. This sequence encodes CAISGQNNSPLHF.

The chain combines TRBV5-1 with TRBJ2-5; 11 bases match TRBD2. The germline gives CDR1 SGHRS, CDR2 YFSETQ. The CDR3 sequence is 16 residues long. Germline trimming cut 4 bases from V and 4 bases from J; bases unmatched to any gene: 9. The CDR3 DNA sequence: TGCGCCAGCAGCACGGGACTAGCGGCCGGGGGAGAGACCCAGTACTTC. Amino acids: CASSTGLAAGGETQYF.

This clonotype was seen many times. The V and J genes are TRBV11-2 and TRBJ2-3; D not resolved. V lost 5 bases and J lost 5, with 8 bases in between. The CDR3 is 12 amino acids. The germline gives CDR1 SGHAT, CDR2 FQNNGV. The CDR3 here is CASSHPIDTQYF. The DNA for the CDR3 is TGTGCCAGCAGCCATCCCATAGATACGCAGTATTTT.

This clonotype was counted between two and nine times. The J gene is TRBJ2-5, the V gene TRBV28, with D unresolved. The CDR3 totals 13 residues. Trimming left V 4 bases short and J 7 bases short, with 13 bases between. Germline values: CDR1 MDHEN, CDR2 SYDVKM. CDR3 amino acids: CASSSIGLGTQYF. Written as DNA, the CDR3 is TGTGCCAGCAGTTCAATAGGGCTGGGGACCCAGTACTTC.

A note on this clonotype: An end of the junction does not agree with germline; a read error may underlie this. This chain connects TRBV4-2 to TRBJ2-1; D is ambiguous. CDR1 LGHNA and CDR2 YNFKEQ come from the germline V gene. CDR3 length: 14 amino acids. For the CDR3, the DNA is TGTGCCAGCAGCCAAGGAACTCTCGTGAATGCGCAGTTCTTC. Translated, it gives CASSQGTLVNAQFF.

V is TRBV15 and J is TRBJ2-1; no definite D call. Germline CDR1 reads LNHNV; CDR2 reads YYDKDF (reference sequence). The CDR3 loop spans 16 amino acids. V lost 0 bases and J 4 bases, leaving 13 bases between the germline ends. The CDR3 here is CATSRDQADSYNEQFF. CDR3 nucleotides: TGTGCCACCAGCAGAGATCAGGCAGACTCTTACAATGAGCAGTTCTTC.

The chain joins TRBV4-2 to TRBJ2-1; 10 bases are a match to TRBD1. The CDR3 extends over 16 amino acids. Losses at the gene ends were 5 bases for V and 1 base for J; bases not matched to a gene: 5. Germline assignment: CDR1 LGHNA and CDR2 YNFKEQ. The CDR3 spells CASSIRTGGSYNEQFF. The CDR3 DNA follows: TGTGCCAGCAGCATCCGGACAGGGGGTTCCTACAATGAGCAGTTCTTC.

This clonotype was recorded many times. DNA of the CDR3: TGTGCCAGCAGTTACTCGGCGGACCGTAGCACAGATACGCAGTATTTT. Translating it yields CASSYSADRSTDTQYF. V gene TRBV6-5 combines with J gene TRBJ2-3; D unresolved. Germline values: CDR1 MNHEY, CDR2 SVGAGI. V was shortened by 0 bases and J by 0 bases, with 10 bases between the two germline ends. This CDR3 comprises 16 residues.

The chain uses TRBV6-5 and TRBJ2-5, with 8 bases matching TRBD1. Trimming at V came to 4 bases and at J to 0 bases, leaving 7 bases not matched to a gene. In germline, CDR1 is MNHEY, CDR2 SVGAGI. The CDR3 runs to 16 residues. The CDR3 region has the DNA TGTGCCAGCAGTTCCAGGGACAGGAGCCACCAAGAGACCCAGTACTTC. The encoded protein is CASSSRDRSHQETQYF.

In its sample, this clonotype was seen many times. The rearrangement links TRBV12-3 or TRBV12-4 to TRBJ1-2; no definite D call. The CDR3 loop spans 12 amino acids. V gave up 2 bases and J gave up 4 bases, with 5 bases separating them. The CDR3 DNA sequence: TGTGCCAGCAGTTTACGCGGCTATGGCTACACCTTC. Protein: CASSLRGYGYTF.